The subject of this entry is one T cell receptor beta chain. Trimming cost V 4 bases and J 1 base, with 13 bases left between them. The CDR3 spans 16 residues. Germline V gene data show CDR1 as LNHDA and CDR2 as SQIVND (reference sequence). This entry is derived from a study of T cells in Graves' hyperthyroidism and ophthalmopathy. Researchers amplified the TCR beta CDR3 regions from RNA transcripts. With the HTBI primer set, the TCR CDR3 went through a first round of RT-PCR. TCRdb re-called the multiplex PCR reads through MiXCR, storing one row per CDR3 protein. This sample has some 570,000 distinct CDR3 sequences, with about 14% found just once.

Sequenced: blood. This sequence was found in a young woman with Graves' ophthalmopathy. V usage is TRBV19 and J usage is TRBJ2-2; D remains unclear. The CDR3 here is CASSTQETLNTGELFF. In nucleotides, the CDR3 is TGTGCCAGTAGTACCCAGGAGACCTTGAACACCGGGGAGCTGTTTTTT. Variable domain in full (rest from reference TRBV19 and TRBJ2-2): DGGITQSPKYLFRKEGQNVTLSCEQNLNHDAMYWYRQDPGQGLRLIYYSQIVNDFQKGDIAEGYSVSREKKESFPLTVTSAQKNPTAFYLCASSTQETLNTGELFFGEGSRLTVL.